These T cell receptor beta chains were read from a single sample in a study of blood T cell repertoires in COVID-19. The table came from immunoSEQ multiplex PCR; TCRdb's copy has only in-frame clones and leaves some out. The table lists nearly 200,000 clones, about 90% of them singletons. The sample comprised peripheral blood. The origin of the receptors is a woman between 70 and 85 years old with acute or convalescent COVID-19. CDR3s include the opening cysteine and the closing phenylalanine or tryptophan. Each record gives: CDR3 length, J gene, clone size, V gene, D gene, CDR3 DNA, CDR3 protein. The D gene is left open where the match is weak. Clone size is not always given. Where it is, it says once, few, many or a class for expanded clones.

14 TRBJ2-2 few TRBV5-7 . TGTGCCAGCAGCTTGAACGACAGAAAAGGGGAGCTGTTTTTT CASSLNDRKGELFF
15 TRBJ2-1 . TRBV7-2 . TGTGCCAGCAGCCCCTCCCCTCGCTCCTACAATGAGCAGTTCTTC CASSPSPRSYNEQFF
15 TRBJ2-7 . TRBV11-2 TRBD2 TGTGCCAGCAGCCTACTAGCGGGAGTCTCCTACGAGCAGTACTTC CASSLLAGVSYEQYF
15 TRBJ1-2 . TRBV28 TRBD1 TGTGCCAGCAAAACGCCGACAGGGTTTGGCTATGGCTACACCTTC CASKTPTGFGYGYTF
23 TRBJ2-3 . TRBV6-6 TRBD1 TGTGCCAGCATCTACAAGGACAGGGGCCGCGGGGTCCACTACCATCCTAGCACAGATACGCAGTATTTT CASIYKDRGRGVHYHPSTDTQYF
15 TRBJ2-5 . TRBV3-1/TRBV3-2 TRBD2 TGTGCCAGCAGCCAAGGGGGGAGGGCTCAAGAGACCCAGTACTTC CASSQGGRAQETQYF
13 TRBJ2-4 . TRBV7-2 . TGTGCCAGCAGCTTAGTGCGCCAAAACATTCAGTACTTC CASSLVRQNIQYF
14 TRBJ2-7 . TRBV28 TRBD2 TGTGCCAGCAAACCTAGCGGGAGTTCCTACGAGCAGTACTTC CASKPSGSSYEQYF
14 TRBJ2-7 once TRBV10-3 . TGTGCCATCAGGCTAAGCGGGCTTATCTACGAGCAGTACTTC CAIRLSGLIYEQYF
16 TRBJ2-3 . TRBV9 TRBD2 TGTGCCAGCAGCGTAGAGGCAAGCGGGAGGGCAGATACGCAGTATTTT CASSVEASGRADTQYF
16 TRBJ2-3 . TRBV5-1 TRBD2 TGCGCCAGCAGCACCAGACTAGCCGCTAGCACAGATACGCAGTATTTT CASSTRLAASTDTQYF
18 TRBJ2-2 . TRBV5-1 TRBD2 TGCGCCAGCAGCCGGACTAGCGGGAGGGCCGCGAACACCGGGGAGCTGTTTTTT CASSRTSGRAANTGELFF
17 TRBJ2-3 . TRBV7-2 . TGTGCCAGCAGCTTAACGACTCTTCGACGGCTCACACATACGCAGTATTTT CASSLTTLRRLTHTQYF
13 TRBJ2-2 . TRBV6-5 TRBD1 TGTGCCAGCACGGACAGGGCTCCCGGGGAGCTGTTTTTT CASTDRAPGELFF
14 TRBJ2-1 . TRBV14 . TGTGCCAGCAGCCAAGGACAGGCCTACAATGAGCAGTTCTTC CASSQGQAYNEQFF
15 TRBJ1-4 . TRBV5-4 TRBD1 TGTGCCAGCAGCCTAAGGACAGGGGGCGATGAAAAACTGTTTTTT CASSLRTGGDEKLFF
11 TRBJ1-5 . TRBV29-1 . TGCAGCTTAGGACTTTTTCAGCCCCAGCATTTT CSLGLFQPQHF
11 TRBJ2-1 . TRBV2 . TGTGCCAGCCAGGCCTACAATGAGCAGTTCTTC CASQAYNEQFF
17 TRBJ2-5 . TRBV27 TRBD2 TGTGCCAGCAGTTTAATAGCGGGGGGAGGGTACCAAGAGACCCAGTACTTC CASSLIAGGGYQETQYF
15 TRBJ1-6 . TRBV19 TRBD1 TGTGCCAGTAGCTCATTGGGACAGAATGGTCAACCCCTCCACTTT CASSSLGQNGQPLHF
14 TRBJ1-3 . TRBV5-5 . TGTGCCAGCAGTTGGAGGGCGGCTGGAAACACCATATATTTT CASSWRAAGNTIYF
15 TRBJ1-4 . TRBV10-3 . TGTGCCATCAGTGACAGGGCCGGAGGGGTTGAAAAACTGTTTTTT CAISDRAGGVEKLFF
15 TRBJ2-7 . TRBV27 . TGTGCCAGCAGCTTAAGGGGTAGGGAACCCTACGAGCAGTACTTC CASSLRGREPYEQYF
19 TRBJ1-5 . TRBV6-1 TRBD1 TGTGCCAGCAGTGAACGCCCCCCTGACAGGGTTCGTAGCAATCAGCCCCAGCATTTT CASSERPPDRVRSNQPQHF
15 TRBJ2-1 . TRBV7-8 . TGTGCCAGCAGCCGGGGTGTGAATTGGGGCGATGAGCAGTTCTTC CASSRGVNWGDEQFF
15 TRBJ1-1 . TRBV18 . TGTGCCAGCTCAACCCTACAGGGAGCCAACACTGAAGCTTTCTTT CASSTLQGANTEAFF
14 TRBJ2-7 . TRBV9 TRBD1 TGTGCCAGCAGCGCCGGGACAGGGGGCTACGAGCAGTACTTC CASSAGTGGYEQYF
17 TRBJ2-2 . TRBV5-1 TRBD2 TGCGCCAGCAGCTTGGCCCCCCTAGCGGGGGCCCCCGGGGAGCTGTTTTTT CASSLAPLAGAPGELFF
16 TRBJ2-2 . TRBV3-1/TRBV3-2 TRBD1 TGTGCCAGCAGCCAACCCCGGACAGGGGGTACCGGGGAGCTGTTTTTT CASSQPRTGGTGELFF
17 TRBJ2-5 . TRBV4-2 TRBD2 TGTGCCAGCAGCCAGGACCCGACTAGCGGGAGGGGGGAGACCCAGTACTTC CASSQDPTSGRGETQYF
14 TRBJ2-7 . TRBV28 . TGTGCCAGCAGCGTTCCGGGAGTTACCTACGAGCAGTACTTC CASSVPGVTYEQYF
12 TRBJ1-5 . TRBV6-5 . TGTGCCGAGGGAGAAAGCAATCAGCCCCAGCATTTT CAEGESNQPQHF
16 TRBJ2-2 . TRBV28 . TGTGCCAGCAGTCATCACAGGGCACCGAACACCGGGGAGCTGTTTTTT CASSHHRAPNTGELFF
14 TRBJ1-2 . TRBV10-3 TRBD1 TGTGCCATCAGTGTGGGGACAGGGCGTGATGGCTACACCTTC CAISVGTGRDGYTF
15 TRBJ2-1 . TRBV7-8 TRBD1 TGTGCCAGCAGCTCCCGGGACAGGTGGAGTAATGAGCAGTTCTTC CASSSRDRWSNEQFF
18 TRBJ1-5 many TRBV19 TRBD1 TGTGCCAGTAGTAGTGGACAGGGGGCCGACCGATTCAATCAGCCCCAGCATTTT CASSSGQGADRFNQPQHF
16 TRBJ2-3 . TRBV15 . TGTGCCACCAGCAGAGTTCAAAAGCGGGGCACAGATACGCAGTATTTT CATSRVQKRGTDTQYF
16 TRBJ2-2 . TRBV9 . TGTGCCAGCAGCCTTGGTGGCGCGGCGAACACCGGGGAGCTGTTTTTT CASSLGGAANTGELFF
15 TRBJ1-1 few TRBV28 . TGTGCCAGCATCTCGGCGGGGGGCGAGAGCACTGAAGCTTTCTTT CASISAGGESTEAFF
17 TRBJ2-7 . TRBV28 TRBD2 TGTGCCAGCAGAGACGGGGGGCTGGGTAGCGGGAGGTACGAGCAGTACTTC CASRDGGLGSGRYEQYF
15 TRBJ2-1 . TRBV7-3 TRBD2 TGTGCCAGCAGCTCCCCGGGACTAGCAACGAATGAGCAGTTCTTC CASSSPGLATNEQFF
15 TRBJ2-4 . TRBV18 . TGTGCCAGCTCACCGCCCGCGGCAGCCAAACGCATTCAGTACTTC CASSPPAAAKRIQYF
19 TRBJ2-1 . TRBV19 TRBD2 TGTGCCAGTAGTCCTACATACGGACTAGCGGGGAGCTCCTACAATGAGCAGTTCTTC CASSPTYGLAGSSYNEQFF
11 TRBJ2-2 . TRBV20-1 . TGCAGTGCCAGGGACTTCGGGGAGCTGTTTTTT CSARDFGELFF
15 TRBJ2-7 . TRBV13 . TGTGCCAGCAGCCCAGCGCCTAGCGAGTCCTACGAGCAGTACTTC CASSPAPSESYEQYF
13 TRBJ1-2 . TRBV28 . TGTGCCAGCAGTTTGGAGGGATTGGGAGGCTACACCTTC CASSLEGLGGYTF
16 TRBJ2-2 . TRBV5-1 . TGCGCCAGCAGCGGAAGGCGGGCGGGGAACACCGGGGAGCTGTTTTTT CASSGRRAGNTGELFF